The following is a T cell receptor beta chain sequence with its context. Its antigen is not identified. Sequenced by immunoSEQ multiplex PCR; TCRdb stores in-frame clones only, minus some. The sample lists millions of clones, 85% to 95% occurring once. The data derive from a study of shared clonotypes between healthy human individuals. Study overall: Each donor's CD8 memory used one plate, CD8 naive two, each CD4 subset three. General study findings and limits: Donor clonotype sharing was expected to depend on sequencing depth. Sampling included only blood; tissue repertoires likely differ. Researchers found naive subsets generally carried larger estimated richness than memory subsets.

This CDR3 contains 14 residues. Germline CDR1 LNHDA, CDR2 SQIVND (reference sequence). The V gene end was trimmed by 7 bases and the J gene end by 8 bases; junction bases not matched to a gene: 7. The sample comprised naive CD4+ T cells sorted from blood. Subset indicated: CD45RA+ positively selected. The chain combines TRBV19 with TRBJ1-4; TRBD1 agrees at 10 bases. The sequence was collected from a man aged 18 to 35 in good health. In DNA form, the CDR3 reads TGTGCCAGTACCCAGACAGGGGGCGAGGAAAAACTGTTTTTT. Protein: CASTQTGGEEKLFF.